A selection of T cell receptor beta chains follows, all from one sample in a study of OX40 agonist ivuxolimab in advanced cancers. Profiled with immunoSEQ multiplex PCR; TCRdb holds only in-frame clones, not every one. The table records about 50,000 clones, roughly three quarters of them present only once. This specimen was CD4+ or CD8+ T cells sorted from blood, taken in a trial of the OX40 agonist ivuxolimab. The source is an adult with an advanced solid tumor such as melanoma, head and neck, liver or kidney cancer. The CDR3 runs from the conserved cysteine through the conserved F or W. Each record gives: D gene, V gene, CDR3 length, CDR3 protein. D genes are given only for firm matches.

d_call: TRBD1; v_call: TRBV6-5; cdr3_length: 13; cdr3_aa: CASSKQGYQPQHF
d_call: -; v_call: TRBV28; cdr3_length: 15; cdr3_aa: CAILHRAGGNQPQHF
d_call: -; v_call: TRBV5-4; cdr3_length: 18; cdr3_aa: CASSYASPNDRPVNEQYF
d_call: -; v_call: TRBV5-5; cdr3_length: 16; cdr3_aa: CASSLERNGVGNTIYF
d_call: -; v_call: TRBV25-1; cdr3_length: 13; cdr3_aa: CASRQGVYSPLHF
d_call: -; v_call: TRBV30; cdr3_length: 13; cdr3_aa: CAWSGGAGYGYTF
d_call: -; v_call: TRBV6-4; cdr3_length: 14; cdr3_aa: CASSDWDHGNTIYF
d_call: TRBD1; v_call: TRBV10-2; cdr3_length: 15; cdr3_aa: CASTRDRGDSYEQYF
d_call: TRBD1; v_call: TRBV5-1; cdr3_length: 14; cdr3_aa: CASSLEGQGRGYTF
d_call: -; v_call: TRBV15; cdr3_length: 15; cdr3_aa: CATSRVTQGNTEAFF
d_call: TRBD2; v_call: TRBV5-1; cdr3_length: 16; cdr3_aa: CASSSSTSGRSETQYF
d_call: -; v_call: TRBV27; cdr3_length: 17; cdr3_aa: CASSSSRGSYGSYEQYF
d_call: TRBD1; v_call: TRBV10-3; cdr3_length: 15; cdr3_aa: CAISEGRGRGETQYF
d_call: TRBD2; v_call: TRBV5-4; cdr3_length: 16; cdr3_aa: CASSRTSGSSYNEQFF
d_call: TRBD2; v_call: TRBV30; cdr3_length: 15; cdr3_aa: CAWSPPGLAAYEQYF
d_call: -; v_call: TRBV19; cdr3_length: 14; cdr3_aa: CASTQDFSNQPQHF
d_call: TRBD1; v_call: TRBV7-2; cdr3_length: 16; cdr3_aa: CASSLKGDRVIYGYTF
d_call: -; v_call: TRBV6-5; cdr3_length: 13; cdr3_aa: CASRRGLHNEQFF
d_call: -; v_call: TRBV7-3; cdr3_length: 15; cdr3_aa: CASSLGQGSQETQYF
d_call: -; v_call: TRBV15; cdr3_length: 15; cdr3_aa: CATSGGAGHYNEQFF
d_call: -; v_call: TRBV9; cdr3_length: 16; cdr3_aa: CASSTQNRAGANVLTF
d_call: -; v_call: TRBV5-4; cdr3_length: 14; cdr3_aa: CASSLFGNNQPQHF
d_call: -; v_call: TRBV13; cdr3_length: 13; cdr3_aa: CASSFNRRNTIYF
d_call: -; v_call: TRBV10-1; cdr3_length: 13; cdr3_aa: CASSDPPKETQYF
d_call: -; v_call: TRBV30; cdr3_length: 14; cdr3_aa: CAWGGRSNNQPQHF
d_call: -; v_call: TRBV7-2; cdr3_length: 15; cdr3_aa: CASSLDRGAAYEQYF
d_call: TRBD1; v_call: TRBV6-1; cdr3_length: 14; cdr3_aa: CASRRDRVSYGYTF